The clone carrying this T cell receptor (beta chain) was observed many times. Described time point: newly diagnosed GD, antithyroid drugs for less than 3 months. After RNA was extracted from PBMCs, the TCR library was made from it. Clinicians diagnosed Graves' disease using American Thyroid Association guidelines. CDR1 is SGHAT, CDR2 FQNNGV, per germline. The CDR3 runs 17 residues. V lost 3 bases, J lost 3 bases, and 4 bases stayed unmatched. This specimen belongs to a study of regulatory T cells in long-lasting Graves disease. Library construction for TCR beta used iRepertoire HTBI primers and Arm-PCR of CDR3 regions. TCRdb re-called the multiplex PCR reads through MiXCR, storing one row per CDR3 protein. The sample includes 500,000 or so distinct CDR3 sequences, about 15% seen only once; the top ten take around a sixth. These sequences were also reported in another study, on T cells in Graves' hyperthyroidism and ophthalmopathy. That study adds: If no ophthalmopathy progression occurred within 18 months, Graves' hyperthyroidism was stable. Initially, a first-round RT-PCR of the TCR CDR3 employed the HTBI primer set.

The rearrangement joins TRBV11-2 to TRBJ2-1, with 14 positions matching TRBD2. The sequence derives from a woman between 50 and 59 years old with Graves disease. The sample was peripheral blood mononuclear cells (PBMCs), taken at new diagnosis, from a patient treated with antithyroid drugs. CDR3 sequence reads: CASSFPGLAGVYNEQFF. Here the CDR3 DNA reads TGTGCCAGCAGCTTCCCGGGACTAGCGGGAGTCTACAATGAGCAGTTCTTC. Drawing the rest from reference TRBV11-2 and TRBJ2-1, the complete variable domain is EAGVAQSPRYKIIEKRQSVAFWCNPISGHATLYWYQQILGQGPKLLIQFQNNGVVDDSQLPKDRFSAERLKGVDSTLKIQPAKLEDSAVYLCASSFPGLAGVYNEQFFGPGTRLTVL.